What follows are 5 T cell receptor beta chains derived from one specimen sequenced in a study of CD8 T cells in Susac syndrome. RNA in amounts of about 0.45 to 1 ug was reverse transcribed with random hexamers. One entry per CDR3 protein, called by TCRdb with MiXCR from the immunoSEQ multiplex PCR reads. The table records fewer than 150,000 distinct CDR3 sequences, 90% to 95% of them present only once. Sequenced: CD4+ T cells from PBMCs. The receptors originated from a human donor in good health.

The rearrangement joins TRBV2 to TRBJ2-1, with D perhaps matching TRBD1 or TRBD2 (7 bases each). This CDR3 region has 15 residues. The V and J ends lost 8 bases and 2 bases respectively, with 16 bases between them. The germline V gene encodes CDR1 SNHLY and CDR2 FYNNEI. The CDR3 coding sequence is TGTGCCAGCGAAGGGGGCGGGAGAGCCTACAATGAGCAGTTCTTC. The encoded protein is CASEGGGRAYNEQFF.

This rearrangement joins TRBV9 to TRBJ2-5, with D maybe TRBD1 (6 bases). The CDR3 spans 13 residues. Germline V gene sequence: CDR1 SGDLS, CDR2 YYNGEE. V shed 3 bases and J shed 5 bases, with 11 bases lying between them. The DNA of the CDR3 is TGTGCCAGCAGCGGGGGGCTATCGGAGACCCAGTACTTC. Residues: CASSGGLSETQYF.

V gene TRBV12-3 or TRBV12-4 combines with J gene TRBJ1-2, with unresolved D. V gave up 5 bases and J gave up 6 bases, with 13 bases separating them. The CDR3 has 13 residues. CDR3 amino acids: CASSPPTRDGYTF. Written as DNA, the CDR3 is TGTGCCAGCAGTCCCCCGACGAGGGATGGCTACACCTTC.

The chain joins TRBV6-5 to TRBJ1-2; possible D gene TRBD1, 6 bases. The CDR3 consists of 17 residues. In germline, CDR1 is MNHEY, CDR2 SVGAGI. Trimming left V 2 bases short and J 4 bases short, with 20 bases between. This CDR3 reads CASSYQPSGAGAYGYTF. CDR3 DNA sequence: TGTGCCAGCAGTTACCAGCCTTCGGGGGCCGGGGCCTATGGCTACACCTTC.

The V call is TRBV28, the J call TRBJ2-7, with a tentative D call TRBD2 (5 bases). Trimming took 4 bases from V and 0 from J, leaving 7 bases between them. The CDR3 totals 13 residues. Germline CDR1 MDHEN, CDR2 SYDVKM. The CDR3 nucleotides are TGTGCCAGCAGTTACGGGGTCTCCTACGAGCAGTACTTC. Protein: CASSYGVSYEQYF.